Listed below are T cell receptor beta chains from one sample, sequenced in a study of a mutant IDH1 vaccine in newly diagnosed glioma. These receptors have no identified antigens. Here immunoSEQ multiplex PCR was the method, and the copy in TCRdb shows in-frame clones only, minus some. There are about 62,000 clones in the sample; roughly 80% occur only once, and roughly 4% lies in the top ten. The material sequenced was PBMCs, taken from a glioma patient whose treatment included an IDH1 peptide vaccine. Receptor source: a man aged 30-40 years with glioma. Each CDR3 is given with its conserved first and last residue. A D gene is named only where the DNA matches it firmly. Some rows mark clone size as missing; the rest say once, few, many or name a class of expanded clone.

>TRBJ1-6|TRBV11-2|.|TRBD1
TGTGCCAGCAGCCGGGACAGGGGCCTATCACCCCTCCACTTT
CASSRDRGLSPLHF
>TRBJ2-3|TRBV18|once|.
TGTGCCAGCTCACCAGGAAACAGGGTAGGAGATACGCAGTATTTT
CASSPGNRVGDTQYF
>TRBJ1-1|TRBV29-1|few|.
TGCAGCGTTGAGACTCAGGGGAAGGAAGCTTTCTTT
CSVETQGKEAFF
>TRBJ1-5|TRBV19|few|.
TGTGCCAGTAGTACCCCCGGCGGGGGCTCCAATCAGCCCCAGCATTTT
CASSTPGGGSNQPQHF
>TRBJ2-7|TRBV5-1|.|TRBD1
TGCGCCAGCAGCTTACTAGGACAGGAATACTCCTACGAGCAGTACTTC
CASSLLGQEYSYEQYF
>TRBJ2-7|TRBV5-6|.|TRBD2
TGTGCCAGCAGCTTTAAACGGGAGGTCTACGAGCAGTACTTC
CASSFKREVYEQYF
>TRBJ2-6|TRBV19|.|TRBD2
TGTGCCAGTAATAAGGGAGGGAGGTCCCGCTCTGGGGCCAACGTCCTGACTTTC
CASNKGGRSRSGANVLTF
>TRBJ2-1|TRBV5-1|.|TRBD2
TGCGCCAGCAGCCAATCGACTAGCCGCCCCAATGAGCAGTTCTTC
CASSQSTSRPNEQFF
>TRBJ1-5|TRBV19|.|.
TGTGCCAGTAGTATCTCATCGGGGGGAAGCTATCAGCCCCAGCATTTT
CASSISSGGSYQPQHF
>TRBJ1-3|TRBV10-1|.|.
TGCGCCAGCAGTGATGGGACTACTGGAAACACCATATATTTT
CASSDGTTGNTIYF
>TRBJ1-3|TRBV4-1|.|.
TGCGCCAGCAGCCAAGTCAGGGGCACCCTAGGAAACACCATATATTTT
CASSQVRGTLGNTIYF
>TRBJ1-5|TRBV19|.|.
TGTGCCAGTAGTAGCAGACCCAAGGGGGTTAAGGGAAGCAATCAGCCCCAGCATTTT
CASSSRPKGVKGSNQPQHF
>TRBJ1-4|TRBV5-5|few|.
TGTGCCAGCAGCTTGATAAAGGAGGGAAAACTGTTTTTT
CASSLIKEGKLFF
>TRBJ2-6|TRBV5-1|.|TRBD1
TGCGCCAGCAAACCGAGACAGGGATCTGGGGCCAACGTCCTGACTTTC
CASKPRQGSGANVLTF
>TRBJ2-1|TRBV5-4|.|TRBD1
TGTGCCAGCAGAAATGACAGGGGGCGGTACAATGAGCAGTTCTTC
CASRNDRGRYNEQFF
>TRBJ1-1|TRBV4-1|.|.
TGCGCCAGCAGCCACGACAGCGGTAATACTGAAGCTTTCTTT
CASSHDSGNTEAFF
>TRBJ1-1|TRBV12-5|few|.
TGTGCTAGTGGTTTGGTACGGGGCACTGAAGCTTTCTTT
CASGLVRGTEAFF
>TRBJ2-1|TRBV5-1|.|.
TGCGCCAGCAGCCTCTCGGCAGGGGCATACAATGAGCAGTTCTTC
CASSLSAGAYNEQFF
>TRBJ2-1|TRBV4-1|.|.
TGCGCCAGCAGCCAAGGGAGGTCCACATACAATGAGCAGTTCTTC
CASSQGRSTYNEQFF
>TRBJ1-6|TRBV20-1|.|.
TGCAGTGCTAGCAAAGTATCCCTCCACTTT
CSASKVSLHF
>TRBJ1-2|TRBV27|.|.
TGTGCCAGCAGTCCCACCCTCGGAACTGGCTATGGCTACACCTTC
CASSPTLGTGYGYTF
>TRBJ2-1|TRBV15|.|.
TGTGCCACCAAGTCCGGGCCAAGCTCCTACAATGAGCAGTTCTTC
CATKSGPSSYNEQFF
>TRBJ1-1|TRBV5-1|.|.
TGCGCCAGCAGCCCCGGATCCTATGTCTCTGAAGCTTTCTTT
CASSPGSYVSEAFF
>TRBJ2-7|TRBV6-5|.|TRBD2
TGTGCCAGCCAGCGGGGCCCTTACGAGCAGTACTTC
CASQRGPYEQYF
>TRBJ1-6|TRBV27|.|.
TGTGCCAGCAGTTCCCAACGGACGGGGGTTTGGTCACCCCTCCACTTT
CASSSQRTGVWSPLHF
>TRBJ1-1|TRBV11-2|.|.
TGTGCCAGCAGCTTAGGAATTGGCCAGGATGAAGCTTTCTTT
CASSLGIGQDEAFF
>TRBJ1-6|TRBV6-5|.|.
TGTGCCAGCAGTCAGAATAATTCACCCCTCCACTTT
CASSQNNSPLHF
>TRBJ2-1|TRBV5-1|.|TRBD1
TGCGCCAGCACCGGGACAGGGACCTACAATGAGCAGTTCTTC
CASTGTGTYNEQFF
>TRBJ1-4|TRBV29-1|.|TRBD1
TGCAGCGTTGGATGGACAGGGGTGACAACTAATGAAAAACTGTTTTTT
CSVGWTGVTTNEKLFF
>TRBJ1-5|TRBV20-1|.|.
TGCAGTGCTCCCAGCAATCAGCCCCAGCATTTT
CSAPSNQPQHF
>TRBJ2-6|TRBV5-4|.|TRBD1
TGTGCCAGCAGCTTCGGGACAGGGTACGGGGCCAACGTCCTGACTTTC
CASSFGTGYGANVLTF
>TRBJ1-3|TRBV15|.|TRBD1
TGTGCCACCAGCAGAAAACTACAGGGGGAAGGTAACACCATATATTTT
CATSRKLQGEGNTIYF
>TRBJ2-7|TRBV28|.|.
TGTGCCAGCAGTTCTACCACGACAGGATCCTACGAGCAGTACTTC
CASSSTTTGSYEQYF
>TRBJ1-4|TRBV6-5|.|.
TGTGCCAGCAGTTACCGGGAAAATGAAAAACTGTTTTTT
CASSYRENEKLFF
>TRBJ1-5|TRBV30|few|.
TGTGCCTGGAGTGTAGTTTGGGACGGAAAAAAGTTACAGCCCCAGCATTTT
CAWSVVWDGKKLQPQHF
>TRBJ1-1|TRBV19|.|.
TGTGCCAGTAGTAAAGTGGGTTACGGGACTGAAGCTTTCTTT
CASSKVGYGTEAFF
>TRBJ2-5|TRBV5-6|.|.
TGTGCCAGCAGCTTTTTATGGGACCCCTTACAAGAGACCCAGTACTTC
CASSFLWDPLQETQYF
>TRBJ1-2|TRBV5-8|.|.
TGTGCCAGCAGCTTGTTCCGGGCGGCTATCTATGGCTACACCTTC
CASSLFRAAIYGYTF
>TRBJ1-1|TRBV2|.|.
TGTGCCAGCATGGGTCCAGGGAGAGGGTACACTGAAGCTTTCTTT
CASMGPGRGYTEAFF
>TRBJ2-5|TRBV6-5|.|.
TGTGCCAGCAGTTACTCGGGGTGGGAGACCCAGTACTTC
CASSYSGWETQYF
>TRBJ2-3|TRBV29-1|.|TRBD2
TGCAGCTCGGGAGTAGCGGGATCTTCAGATACGCAGTATTTT
CSSGVAGSSDTQYF
>TRBJ1-1|TRBV4-2|.|.
TGTGCCAGCAGCTCGTTGGGGGGAAGGACTGAAGCTTTCTTT
CASSSLGGRTEAFF
>TRBJ2-7|TRBV5-6|.|TRBD1
TGTGCCAGCAGCTTCCGGGACAGGGGGGAGCAGTACTTC
CASSFRDRGEQYF
>TRBJ1-3|TRBV6-5|.|.
TGTGCCAGCAGTTACTCGAATGCCCACTCTGGAAACACCATATATTTT
CASSYSNAHSGNTIYF
>TRBJ2-7|TRBV2|.|.
TGTGCCAGCCAGCCGGGCACCACCTACGAGCAGTACTTC
CASQPGTTYEQYF
>TRBJ1-1|TRBV10-2|.|.
TGCGCCAGCAGTGAGTCAGGGCAGGGTATATTCTTT
CASSESGQGIFF
>TRBJ1-2|TRBV5-1|once|TRBD1
TGCGCCAGCAGCTCAGCCGGGACAGCCAACTATGGCTACACCTTC
CASSSAGTANYGYTF
>TRBJ1-4|TRBV6-6|.|.
TGTGCCAGCAGCAAACAGGACCGGAAGAAACTGTTTTTT
CASSKQDRKKLFF
>TRBJ2-3|TRBV6-4|medium-sized|TRBD1
TGTGCCAGCAGTGACTCACAGGGGGCAGATACGCAGTATTTT
CASSDSQGADTQYF
>TRBJ2-3|TRBV5-5|.|.
TGTGCCAGCAGCCTAAACACAGATACGCAGTATTTT
CASSLNTDTQYF
>TRBJ2-7|TRBV2|once|.
TGTGCCAGCACCCAAAACGCCAGGGTCAACGAGCAGTACTTC
CASTQNARVNEQYF
>TRBJ2-7|TRBV2|.|TRBD1
TGTGCCAGCAGCAGGGGGACGAAGCTCCACGAGCAGTACTTC
CASSRGTKLHEQYF
>TRBJ2-1|TRBV7-2|.|.
TGTGCCAGCAGCTTAGCCTGGTCCATAGTGAGTGAGCAGTTCTTC
CASSLAWSIVSEQFF